Listed below are T cell receptor beta chains from one sample, sequenced in a study of CD8 T cells in Susac syndrome. Using its own MiXCR run on the immunoSEQ multiplex PCR reads, TCRdb lists one record per CDR3 protein. The repertoire holds around 230,000 distinct CDR3 sequences, with almost 97% as singletons. Sequenced input: CD4+ T cells from PBMCs. The receptors derive from a human donor with Susac syndrome. CDR3s include the opening cysteine and the closing phenylalanine or tryptophan. The D gene is left open where the match is weak. Clone size is shown for a subset of rows, as once, few, many or a class of expanded clone.

J gene: TRBJ2-5
clone size: NA
D gene: NA
V gene: TRBV5-8
CDR3 protein: CASSLAALVETQYF
CDR3 DNA: TGTGCCAGCAGCTTGGCCGCGCTTGTCGAGACCCAGTACTTC

J gene: TRBJ2-7
clone size: NA
D gene: TRBD2
V gene: TRBV4-1
CDR3 protein: CASSRGGSLGEQYF
CDR3 DNA: TGCGCCAGCAGCCGGGGGGGGAGCCTAGGAGAGCAGTACTTC

J gene: TRBJ1-1
clone size: NA
D gene: TRBD1
V gene: TRBV20-1
CDR3 protein: CSARTGLGNTEAFF
CDR3 DNA: TGCAGTGCGCGGACAGGACTAGGGAACACTGAAGCTTTCTTT

J gene: TRBJ2-2
clone size: NA
D gene: NA
V gene: TRBV7-2
CDR3 protein: CASSYDINTGELFF
CDR3 DNA: TGTGCCAGCAGCTACGACATCAACACCGGGGAGCTGTTTTTT

J gene: TRBJ1-2
clone size: NA
D gene: NA
V gene: TRBV27
CDR3 protein: CASTGAVGYGYTF
CDR3 DNA: TGTGCCAGCACGGGAGCGGTGGGCTATGGCTACACCTTC

J gene: TRBJ2-7
clone size: NA
D gene: NA
V gene: TRBV1
CDR3 protein: CTSSHISGGAKPSEQYF
CDR3 DNA: TGCACCAGCAGCCATATCTCAGGGGGCGCGAAACCAAGCGAGCAGTACTTC

J gene: TRBJ2-7
clone size: NA
D gene: TRBD1
V gene: TRBV9
CDR3 protein: CASSVGQGLYEQYF
CDR3 DNA: TGTGCCAGCAGCGTTGGACAGGGTCTCTACGAGCAGTACTTC

J gene: TRBJ2-5
clone size: once
D gene: TRBD1
V gene: TRBV7-9
CDR3 protein: CASSALGDSTGKTQYF
CDR3 DNA: TGTGCCAGCAGCGCCTTGGGGGACAGCACCGGGAAGACCCAGTACTTC

J gene: TRBJ2-5
clone size: NA
D gene: TRBD2
V gene: TRBV7-9
CDR3 protein: CASSFGGRRETQYF
CDR3 DNA: TGTGCCAGCAGCTTTGGCGGGAGGAGAGAGACCCAGTACTTC

J gene: TRBJ2-7
clone size: NA
D gene: NA
V gene: TRBV4-1
CDR3 protein: CASSPNRNEQYF
CDR3 DNA: TGCGCCAGCAGCCCCAACCGAAACGAGCAGTACTTC

J gene: TRBJ2-1
clone size: NA
D gene: NA
V gene: TRBV14
CDR3 protein: CASSQVRAAQQFF
CDR3 DNA: TGTGCCAGCAGCCAAGTTCGAGCCGCTCAGCAGTTCTTC

J gene: TRBJ1-1
clone size: NA
D gene: NA
V gene: TRBV20-1
CDR3 protein: CSAPVVGFAEAFF
CDR3 DNA: TGCAGTGCCCCAGTCGTGGGGTTCGCTGAAGCTTTCTTT

J gene: TRBJ2-7
clone size: NA
D gene: NA
V gene: TRBV23-1
CDR3 protein: CAPKVLPYEQYF
CDR3 DNA: TGCGCCCCTAAGGTACTGCCCTACGAGCAGTACTTC

J gene: TRBJ1-2
clone size: NA
D gene: TRBD1
V gene: TRBV19
CDR3 protein: CASLQGTYGYTF
CDR3 DNA: TGTGCCAGTTTACAGGGGACCTATGGCTACACCTTC

J gene: TRBJ2-7
clone size: NA
D gene: NA
V gene: TRBV28
CDR3 protein: CASSLVARVVQYF
CDR3 DNA: TGTGCCAGCAGTTTAGTGGCCAGGGTAGTGCAGTACTTC

J gene: TRBJ2-5
clone size: NA
D gene: NA
V gene: TRBV30
CDR3 protein: CAWSSRETQYF
CDR3 DNA: TGTGCCTGGAGTAGTCGCGAGACCCAGTACTTC

J gene: TRBJ2-5
clone size: NA
D gene: NA
V gene: TRBV7-9
CDR3 protein: CASSPRLVAGETQYF
CDR3 DNA: TGTGCCAGCAGCCCCCGGCTAGTGGCCGGAGAGACCCAGTACTTC

J gene: TRBJ2-3
clone size: NA
D gene: TRBD2
V gene: TRBV10-3
CDR3 protein: CAISGLAGGLTDTQYF
CDR3 DNA: TGTGCCATCAGTGGGCTAGCGGGAGGCCTCACAGATACGCAGTATTTT

J gene: TRBJ2-7
clone size: NA
D gene: NA
V gene: TRBV9
CDR3 protein: CASSVEPRSGGMREQYF
CDR3 DNA: TGTGCCAGCAGCGTAGAGCCCCGGAGTGGAGGGATGAGGGAGCAGTACTTC

J gene: TRBJ1-1
clone size: NA
D gene: NA
V gene: TRBV5-4
CDR3 protein: CASSFVRGAMNTEAFF
CDR3 DNA: TGTGCCAGCAGCTTTGTTCGGGGGGCCATGAACACTGAAGCTTTCTTT

J gene: TRBJ1-2
clone size: NA
D gene: TRBD1
V gene: TRBV29-1
CDR3 protein: CSVAMTGNGGYGYTF
CDR3 DNA: TGCAGCGTTGCTATGACAGGGAACGGGGGATATGGCTACACCTTC

J gene: TRBJ2-5
clone size: NA
D gene: NA
V gene: TRBV27
CDR3 protein: CASSLERGGPETQYF
CDR3 DNA: TGTGCCAGCAGTTTAGAAAGGGGCGGTCCGGAGACCCAGTACTTC

J gene: TRBJ2-5
clone size: NA
D gene: TRBD2
V gene: TRBV29-1
CDR3 protein: CRHPGTSGRAETQYF
CDR3 DNA: TGCAGACATCCCGGGACTAGCGGGAGGGCGGAGACCCAGTACTTC

J gene: TRBJ1-1
clone size: NA
D gene: NA
V gene: TRBV20-1
CDR3 protein: CSATRPMNTEAFF
CDR3 DNA: TGCAGTGCTACCAGGCCTATGAACACTGAAGCTTTCTTT

J gene: TRBJ2-7
clone size: NA
D gene: NA
V gene: TRBV20-1
CDR3 protein: CSARGDATQAHEQYF
CDR3 DNA: TGCAGTGCTAGAGGTGACGCCACGCAGGCCCACGAGCAGTACTTC

J gene: TRBJ2-7
clone size: NA
D gene: TRBD2
V gene: TRBV3-1
CDR3 protein: CASSPQVSGSYEQYF
CDR3 DNA: TGTGCCAGCAGCCCGCAGGTGAGCGGGAGCTACGAGCAGTACTTC

J gene: TRBJ2-5
clone size: NA
D gene: NA
V gene: TRBV11-2
CDR3 protein: CASSPPPSGETQYF
CDR3 DNA: TGTGCCAGCAGCCCACCCCCCTCGGGGGAGACCCAGTACTTC

J gene: TRBJ1-2
clone size: NA
D gene: NA
V gene: TRBV30
CDR3 protein: CAWSERARRHTF
CDR3 DNA: TGTGCCTGGAGTGAGCGTGCTCGACGGCACACCTTC

J gene: TRBJ2-2
clone size: once
D gene: TRBD1
V gene: TRBV29-1
CDR3 protein: CSFSPRTGNTGELFF
CDR3 DNA: TGCAGCTTTAGCCCTAGGACAGGCAACACCGGGGAGCTGTTTTTT

J gene: TRBJ2-3
clone size: NA
D gene: NA
V gene: TRBV10-3
CDR3 protein: CASGGPLSTDTQYF
CDR3 DNA: TGTGCCTCCGGAGGACCGCTTAGCACAGATACGCAGTATTTT

J gene: TRBJ2-1
clone size: NA
D gene: NA
V gene: TRBV24-1
CDR3 protein: CATSDLPGPQFF
CDR3 DNA: TGTGCCACCAGTGATTTACCAGGTCCGCAGTTCTTC

J gene: TRBJ2-1
clone size: NA
D gene: TRBD2
V gene: TRBV24-1
CDR3 protein: CATSARLAGGDEQFF
CDR3 DNA: TGTGCCACCAGTGCTAGACTAGCGGGAGGGGATGAGCAGTTCTTC

J gene: TRBJ2-1
clone size: NA
D gene: NA
V gene: TRBV7-9
CDR3 protein: CATGGDTVVDEQFF
CDR3 DNA: TGTGCCACGGGCGGGGACACGGTGGTAGATGAGCAGTTCTTC

J gene: TRBJ1-3
clone size: once
D gene: NA
V gene: TRBV30
CDR3 protein: CAWGHGTGNTIYF
CDR3 DNA: TGTGCCTGGGGTCACGGGACTGGAAACACCATATATTTT

J gene: TRBJ2-1
clone size: NA
D gene: NA
V gene: TRBV5-1
CDR3 protein: CASNREGRPENEQFF
CDR3 DNA: TGCGCCAGCAACCGCGAGGGGAGACCGGAAAATGAGCAGTTCTTC